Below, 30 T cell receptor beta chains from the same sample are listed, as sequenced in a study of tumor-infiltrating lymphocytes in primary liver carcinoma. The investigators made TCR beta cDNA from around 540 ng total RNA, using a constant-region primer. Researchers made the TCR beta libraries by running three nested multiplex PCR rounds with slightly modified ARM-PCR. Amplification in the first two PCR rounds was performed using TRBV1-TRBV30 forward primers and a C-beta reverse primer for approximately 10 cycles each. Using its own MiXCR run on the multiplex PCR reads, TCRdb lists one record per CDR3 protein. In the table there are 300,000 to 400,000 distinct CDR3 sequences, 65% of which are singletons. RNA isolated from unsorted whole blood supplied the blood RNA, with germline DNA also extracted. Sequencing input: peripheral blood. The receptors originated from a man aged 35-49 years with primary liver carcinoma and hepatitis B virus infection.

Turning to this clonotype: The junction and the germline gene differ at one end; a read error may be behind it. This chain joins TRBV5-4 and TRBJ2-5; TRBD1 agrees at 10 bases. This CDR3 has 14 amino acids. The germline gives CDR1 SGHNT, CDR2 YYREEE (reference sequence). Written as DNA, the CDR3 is TGTGCCAGCAGCATGGACAGGGGGGCAGAGATCCAGTACTTC. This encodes CASSMDRGAEIQYF. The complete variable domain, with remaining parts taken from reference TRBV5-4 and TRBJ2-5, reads ETGVTQSPTHLIKTRGQQVTLRCSSQSGHNTVSWYQQALGQGPQFIFQYYREEENGRGNFPPRFSGLQFPNYSSELNVNALELDDSALYLCASSMDRGAEIQYFGPGTRLLVL.

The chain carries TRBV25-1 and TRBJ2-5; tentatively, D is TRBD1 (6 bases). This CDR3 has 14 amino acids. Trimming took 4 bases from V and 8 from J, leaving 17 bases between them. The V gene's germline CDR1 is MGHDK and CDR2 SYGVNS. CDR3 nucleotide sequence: TGTGCCAGCAGTGTCCGGGACAACCGAGAAACCCAGTACTTC. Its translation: CASSVRDNRETQYF. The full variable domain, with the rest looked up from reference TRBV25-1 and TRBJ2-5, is EADIYQTPRYLVIGTGKKITLECSQTMGHDKMYWYQQDPGMELHLIHYSYGVNSTEKGDLSSESTVSRIRTEHFPLTLESARPSHTSQYLCASSVRDNRETQYFGPGTRLLVL.

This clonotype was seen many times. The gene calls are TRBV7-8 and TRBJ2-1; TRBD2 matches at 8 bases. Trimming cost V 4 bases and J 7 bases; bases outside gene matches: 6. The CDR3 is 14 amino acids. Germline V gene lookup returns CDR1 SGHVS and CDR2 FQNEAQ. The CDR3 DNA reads TGTGCCAGCAGCTCACTAGCGGAGATGAATGAGCAGTTCTTC. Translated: CASSSLAEMNEQFF.

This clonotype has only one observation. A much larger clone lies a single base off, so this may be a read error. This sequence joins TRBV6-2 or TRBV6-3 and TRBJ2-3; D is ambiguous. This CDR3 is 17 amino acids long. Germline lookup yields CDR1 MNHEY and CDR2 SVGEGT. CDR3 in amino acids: CASSYSDLGRRTDTQCF. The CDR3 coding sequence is TGTGCCAGCAGTTACTCAGATCTCGGACGGCGCACAGATACGCAGTGTTTT.

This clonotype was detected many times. In DNA form, the CDR3 reads TGTGCCAGCAGCCAAGATGGGGGGGGTAATGAAAAACTGTTTTTT. Its protein is CASSQDGGGNEKLFF. The rearrangement joins TRBV4-2 to TRBJ1-4; tentative D call: TRBD1 (5 bases). This CDR3 region has 15 residues. Germline values: CDR1 LGHNA, CDR2 YNFKEQ. Deletions cut 0 bases from V and 4 bases from J, with 9 bases between.

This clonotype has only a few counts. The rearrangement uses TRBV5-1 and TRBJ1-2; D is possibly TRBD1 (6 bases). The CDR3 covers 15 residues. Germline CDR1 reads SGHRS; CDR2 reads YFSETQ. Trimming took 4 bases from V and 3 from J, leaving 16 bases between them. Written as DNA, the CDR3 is TGCGCCAGCAGCCACAATGGAGGGGGGGACTATGGCTACACCTTC. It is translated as CASSHNGGGDYGYTF.

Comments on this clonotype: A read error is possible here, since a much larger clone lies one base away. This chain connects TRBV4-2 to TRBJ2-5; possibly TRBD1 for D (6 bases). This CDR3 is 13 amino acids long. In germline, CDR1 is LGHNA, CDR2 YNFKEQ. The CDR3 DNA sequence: TGTGCCATCAGCCAAGCCAGGGGTGAGACCCAGTACTTC. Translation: CAISQARGETQYF.

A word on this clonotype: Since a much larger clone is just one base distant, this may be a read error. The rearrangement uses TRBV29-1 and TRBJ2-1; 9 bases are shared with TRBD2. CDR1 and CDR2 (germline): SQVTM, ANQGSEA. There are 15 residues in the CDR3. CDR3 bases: TGCAGCGGTACTAGCGGGCTAAGCTCCTACAATGTGCAGTTCTTC. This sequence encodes CSGTSGLSSYNVQFF.

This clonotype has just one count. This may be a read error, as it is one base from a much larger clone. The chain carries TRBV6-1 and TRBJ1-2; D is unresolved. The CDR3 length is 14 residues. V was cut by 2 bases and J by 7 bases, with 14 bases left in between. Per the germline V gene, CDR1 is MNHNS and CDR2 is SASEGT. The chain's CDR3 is CASSELKGAVGYTF. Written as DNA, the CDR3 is TGTGCCAGCAGTGAACTCAAGGGCGCCGTTGGCTACACCTTC.

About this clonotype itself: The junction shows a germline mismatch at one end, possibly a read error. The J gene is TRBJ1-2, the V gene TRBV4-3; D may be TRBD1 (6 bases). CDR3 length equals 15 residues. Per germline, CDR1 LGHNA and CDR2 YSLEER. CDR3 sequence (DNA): TGCGCCATCAGCCAAGATCTCGGGGGCGGACCTGACTACACCTTC. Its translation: CAISQDLGGGPDYTF.

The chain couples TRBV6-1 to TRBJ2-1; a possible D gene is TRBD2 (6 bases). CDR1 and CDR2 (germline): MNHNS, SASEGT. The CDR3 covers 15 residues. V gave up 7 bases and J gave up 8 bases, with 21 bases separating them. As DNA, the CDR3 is TGTGCCAGCACCGTACCGGGACTCACTAACGATGAGCAGTTCTTC. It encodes CASTVPGLTNDEQFF.

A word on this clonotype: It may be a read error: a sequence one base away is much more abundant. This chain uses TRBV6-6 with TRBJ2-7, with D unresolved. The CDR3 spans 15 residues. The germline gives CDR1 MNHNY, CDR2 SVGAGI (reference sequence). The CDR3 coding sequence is TGTGTCAGCAGTTACTCGTACGGTGACCCCGACGAGCAGTACTTC. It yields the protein CVSSYSYGDPDEQYF.

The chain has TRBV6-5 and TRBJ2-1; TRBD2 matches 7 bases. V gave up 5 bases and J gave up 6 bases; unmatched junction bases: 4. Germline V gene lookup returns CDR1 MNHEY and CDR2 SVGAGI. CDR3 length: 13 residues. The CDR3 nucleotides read TGTGCCAGCAGTAGACTAGCCTCCAATGAGCAGTTCTTC. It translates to CASSRLASNEQFF.

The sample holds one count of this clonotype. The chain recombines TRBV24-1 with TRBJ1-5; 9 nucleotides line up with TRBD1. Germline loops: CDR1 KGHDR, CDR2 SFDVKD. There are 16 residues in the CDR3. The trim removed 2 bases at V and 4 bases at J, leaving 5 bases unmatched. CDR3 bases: TGTGCCACCAGTGATTCACGGACAGGGGTAAATCAGCCCCAGCATTTT. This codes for CATSDSRTGVNQPQHF.

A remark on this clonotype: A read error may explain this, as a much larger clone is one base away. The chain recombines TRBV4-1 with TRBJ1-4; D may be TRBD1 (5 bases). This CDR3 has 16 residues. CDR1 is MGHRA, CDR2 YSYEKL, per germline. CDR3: CASSPLGRGTNEKLSF. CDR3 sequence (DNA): TGCGCCAGCAGCCCCCTCGGGAGGGGAACTAATGAAAAACTGTCTTTT.

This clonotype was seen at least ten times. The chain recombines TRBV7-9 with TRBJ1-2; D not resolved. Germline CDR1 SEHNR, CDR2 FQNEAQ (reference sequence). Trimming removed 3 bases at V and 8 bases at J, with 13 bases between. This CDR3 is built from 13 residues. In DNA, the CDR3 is TGTGCCAGCAGCTTTTCGCCCCTGATGGGCTACACCTTC. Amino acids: CASSFSPLMGYTF.

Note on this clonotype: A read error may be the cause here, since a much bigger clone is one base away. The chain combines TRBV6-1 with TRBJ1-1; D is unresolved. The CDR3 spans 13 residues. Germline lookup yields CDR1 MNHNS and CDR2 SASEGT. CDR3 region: CVSSQQLNTEAFF. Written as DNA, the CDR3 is TGTGTCAGCAGTCAACAGTTGAACACTGAAGCTTTCTTT.

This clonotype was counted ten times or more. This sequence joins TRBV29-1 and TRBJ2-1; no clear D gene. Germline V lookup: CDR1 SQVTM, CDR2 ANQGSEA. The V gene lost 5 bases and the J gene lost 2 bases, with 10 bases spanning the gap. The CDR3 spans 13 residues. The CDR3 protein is CSVQLRPYNEQFF. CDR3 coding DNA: TGCAGCGTTCAGCTCAGGCCCTACAATGAGCAGTTCTTC.

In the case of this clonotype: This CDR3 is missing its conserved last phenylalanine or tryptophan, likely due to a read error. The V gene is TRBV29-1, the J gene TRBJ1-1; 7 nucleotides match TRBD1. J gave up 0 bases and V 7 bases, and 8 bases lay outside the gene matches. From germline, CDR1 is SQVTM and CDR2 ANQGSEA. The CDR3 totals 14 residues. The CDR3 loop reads CSAAGGGLNTEAFL. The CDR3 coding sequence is TGCAGCGCCGCAGGGGGGGGCCTGAACACTGAAGCTTTCCTT.

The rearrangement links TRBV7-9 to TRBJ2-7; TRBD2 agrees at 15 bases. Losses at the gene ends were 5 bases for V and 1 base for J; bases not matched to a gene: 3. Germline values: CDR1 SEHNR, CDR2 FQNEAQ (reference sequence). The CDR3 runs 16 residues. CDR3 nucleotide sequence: TGTGCCAGCAGCGGACTAGCGGGAGGGTCATCCTACGAGCAGTACTTC. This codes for CASSGLAGGSSYEQYF.

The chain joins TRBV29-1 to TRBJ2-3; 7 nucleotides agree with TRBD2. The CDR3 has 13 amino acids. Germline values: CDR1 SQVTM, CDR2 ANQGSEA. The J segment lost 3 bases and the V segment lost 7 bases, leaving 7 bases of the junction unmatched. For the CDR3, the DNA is TGCAGCGGATTTAGCGGGTTGACAGATACGCAGTATTTT. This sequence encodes CSGFSGLTDTQYF.

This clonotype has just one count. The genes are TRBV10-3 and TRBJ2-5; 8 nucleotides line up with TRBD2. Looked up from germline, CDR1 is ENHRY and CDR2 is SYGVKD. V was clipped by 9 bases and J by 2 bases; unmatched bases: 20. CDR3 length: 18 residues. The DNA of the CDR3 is TGTGCCATTCACCGCACTAGCGGTGGGGGAGCACCACAAGAGACCCAGTACTTC. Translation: CAIHRTSGGGAPQETQYF.

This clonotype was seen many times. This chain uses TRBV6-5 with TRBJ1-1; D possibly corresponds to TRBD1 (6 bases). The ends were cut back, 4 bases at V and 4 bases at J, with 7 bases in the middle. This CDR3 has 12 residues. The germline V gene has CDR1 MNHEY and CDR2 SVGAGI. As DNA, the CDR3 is TGTGCCAGCAGTTCAGGGGCCACTGAAGCTTTCTTT. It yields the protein CASSSGATEAFF.

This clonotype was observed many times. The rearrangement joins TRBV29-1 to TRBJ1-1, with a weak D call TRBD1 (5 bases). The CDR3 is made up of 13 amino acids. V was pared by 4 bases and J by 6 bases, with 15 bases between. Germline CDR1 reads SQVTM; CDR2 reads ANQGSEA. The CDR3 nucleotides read TGCAGCGTTGTAGGGCAGGGAGGGCCTGAAGCTTTCTTT. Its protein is CSVVGQGGPEAFF. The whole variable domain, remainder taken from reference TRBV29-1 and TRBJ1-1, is SAVISQKPSRDICQRGTSLTIQCQVDSQVTMMFWYRQQPGQSLTLIATANQGSEATYESGFVIDKFPISRPNLTFSTLTVSNMSPEDSSIYLCSVVGQGGPEAFFGQGTRLTVV.

The CDR3 DNA reads as TGTGCCAGCAGCCCCGGGACTAGCGGGAACCTAGAGACCCAGTACTTC. It is translated as CASSPGTSGNLETQYF. V usage is TRBV5-4 and J usage is TRBJ2-5, with TRBD2 matching 13 bases. This CDR3 has 16 residues. Germline CDR1 is SGHNT and CDR2 is YYREEE (reference sequence). J was trimmed by 4 bases and V by 4 bases; bases with no gene match: 7.

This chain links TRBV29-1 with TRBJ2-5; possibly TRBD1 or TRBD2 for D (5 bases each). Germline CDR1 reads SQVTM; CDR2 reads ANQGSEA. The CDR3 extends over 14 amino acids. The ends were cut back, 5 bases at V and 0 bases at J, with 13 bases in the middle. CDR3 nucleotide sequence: TGCAGCGTTAGGGGACCAGCGGACCAAGAGACCCAGTACTTC. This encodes CSVRGPADQETQYF.

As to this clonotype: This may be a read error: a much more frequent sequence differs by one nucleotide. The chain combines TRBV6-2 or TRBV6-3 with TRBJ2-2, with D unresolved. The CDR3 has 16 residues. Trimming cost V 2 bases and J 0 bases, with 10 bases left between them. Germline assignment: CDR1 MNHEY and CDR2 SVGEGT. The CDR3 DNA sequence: TGTGCCAGCAGTTACGTTCAGGCCCCGAACACCGGGGAGCTGTTTTTT. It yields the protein CASSYVQAPNTGELFF.

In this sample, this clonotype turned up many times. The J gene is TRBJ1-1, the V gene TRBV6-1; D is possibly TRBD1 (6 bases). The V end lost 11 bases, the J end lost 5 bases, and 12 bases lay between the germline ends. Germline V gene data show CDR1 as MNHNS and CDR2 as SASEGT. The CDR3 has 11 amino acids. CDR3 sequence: CALRRGTEAFF. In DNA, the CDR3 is TGTGCCCTCAGGAGGGGGACTGAAGCTTTCTTT.

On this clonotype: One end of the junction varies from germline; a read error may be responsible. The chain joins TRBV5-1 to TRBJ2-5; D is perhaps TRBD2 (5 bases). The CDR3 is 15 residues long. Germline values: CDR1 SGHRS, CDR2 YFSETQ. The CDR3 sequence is CASSLYGNSQETQYF. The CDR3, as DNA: TGCGCCAGTAGCTTGTACGGGAACAGCCAAGAGACCCAGTACTTC.

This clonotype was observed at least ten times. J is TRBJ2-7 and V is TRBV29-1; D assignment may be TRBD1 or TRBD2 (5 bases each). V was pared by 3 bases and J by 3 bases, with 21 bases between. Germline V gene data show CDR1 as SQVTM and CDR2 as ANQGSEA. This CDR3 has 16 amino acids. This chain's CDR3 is CSVEAGQPRGVYEQYF. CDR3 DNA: TGCAGCGTTGAGGCTGGGCAACCCCGAGGGGTCTACGAGCAGTACTTC.